This T cell receptor (beta chain) was captured by sequencing in a study of cytomegalovirus exposure and HLA in healthy donors (dated by TCRdb to 2017 to 2019). With regard to the full study: An earlier analysis of some 600 of the donors reported 276 Gb of sequence data and 117 million unique TCR beta sequences obtained from approximately 180 million T cells. Every discovery cohort repertoire had been produced on one sequencing platform. To predict cytomegalovirus infection status, the study combined high-throughput TCR immunosequencing, statistical association of individual TCRs with disease status, and machine learning. An early release that covered 640 HLA-typed donors contained 250 to 350 gigabases of sequencing data and tens of millions of unique TCR sequences. Of the approximately 400 genotyped donors, roughly 85% fell in the genetic ancestry cluster associated with self-reported Caucasian donors. Donor age, sex, ethnicity and CMV serostatus were collected together with the repertoire data. Roughly five DR-DQ haplotypes were treated as single units for association and clustering because of strong linkage in the cohort. HLA typing covered class I and class II loci at four-digit resolution. Among a few hundred genotyped donors of the cohort, an average of around 240,000 unique TCR beta nucleotide sequences were sequenced per donor, roughly 18% of them non-productive. To study patterns of TCR occurrence, a later analysis re-analyzed previously published TCR beta repertoires from just over 650 donors and added high-resolution HLA genotyping. The number of donors typed differed by locus, with about 629-640 for A, B, C, DRB1 and DQB1, roughly 520 for DQA1, 600 to 610 for DPA1, and approximately 470 for DPB1. An earlier analysis of fewer than 700 of the donors applied high-throughput TCR beta sequencing to assess whether each TCR beta V gene segment acted as functional or pseudogenic. In addition to the first cohort of 666 subjects, a separate validation cohort of under 150 different subjects was used. The study profiled the T cell repertoires of under 700 subjects by immunosequencing and related them to cytomegalovirus serostatus. In the later analysis, no new phenotypic data were used to find candidate immune exposures; instead, reliance was placed on TCR beta sequences and their occurrence across donors. The study was designed to test whether signatures of past pathogen exposure could be identified by cataloging public T cell receptors. A later genetic analysis used genome-wide SNP genotypes for about 60% of the roughly 700 donors, treating that subset as a discovery cohort.

The CDR3 spans 15 residues, from the cysteine through the phenylalanine. Just the 45-base CDR3 DNA is kept, in frame starting at base 1. The germline V gene (reference sequence) sets CDR1 to GTSNPN and CDR2 to SVGIG. V has 1 base trimmed and J has 9 bases trimmed; junction bases matching no gene number 11. In total, 630 or so healthy bone marrow donors made up the cohort. All cohort members were sampled while nominally healthy, although unrecorded immune exposures were likely present. The donor was CMV seronegative and belonged to the group of several hundred seronegative cohort members. Each donor provided a peripheral blood sample, and peripheral blood mononuclear cells were used for TCR beta sequencing. The Qiagen DNeasy Blood Extraction Kit was used to extract genomic DNA from the blood cell samples. The library relied on the immunoSEQ multiplex PCR assay. A mixture of 60 forward primers for TCR Vbeta segments and 13 reverse primers for TCR Jbeta segments was used in the multiplex PCR. The CDR3 region of rearranged TCR beta genes was amplified from genomic DNA by a multiplex PCR assay. The amplified TCR beta libraries were sequenced on the Illumina HiSeq System as 87-base-pair reads. The study's processing was this. A later analysis counted approximately 76 million unique TCR beta chains across the roughly 700 repertoires, and some 11 million of these chains were shared by at least two donors. A nearest-neighbor algorithm error-corrected the raw reads and collapsed the reads into unique sequences, merging closely related sequences to remove PCR and sequencing errors. CDR3 sequences were aligned to IMGT reference sequences to assign V, D and J gene segments. Each retained sequence needed at least a six-nucleotide match to both a V gene segment and a J gene segment. Rearrangements were called productive when the CDR3 lacked stop codons and stayed in frame with V and J; all others were non-productive. CDR3 was defined by IMGT convention, running from the second conserved V-encoded cysteine to the conserved J-encoded phenylalanine. Sequences without an unambiguous match to a single V gene segment were excluded from the earlier analysis of a few hundred of the donors. An earlier analysis of under 750 of the donors called V segments functional above 56.7% productive rearrangements and segregating when the between-donor standard deviation exceeded 5%. A statistical classification framework was built for diagnosing cytomegalovirus status from the catalog of TCR beta chain sequences. V and J gene assignment, in a later analysis, came from comparing TCR nucleotide sequences with IMGT/GENE-DB human TR gene sequences. The TCRdist pipeline was used in a later analysis to assign CDR3 sequences and most-parsimonious VDJ recombination scenarios. In a later analysis, each TCR beta chain was defined by its CDR3 amino acid sequence together with its V-gene family, and reads lacking a unique V-gene family were excluded. As a way to deal with suspected cross-contamination and a sequencing artifact, a later analysis dropped roughly 600 nucleotide sequences that were highly shared and had low generation probability. In a later analysis, a clonal expansion index for each public chain was calculated from normalized within-repertoire ranks of inferred template counts. Generation probabilities in a later analysis came from a VDJ recombination model fitted to out-of-frame rearrangements, and those results were checked against IGoR. Hypergeometric tests were used in a later analysis to score TCR-TCR, TCR-HLA and TCR-CMV co-occurrence, with a repertoire-size bias correction applied to the TCR pairs. False discovery rates were estimated in a later analysis by permuting HLA or CMV assignments 20 times. A later analysis grouped co-occurring TCRs with DBSCAN, adding TCRdist sequence similarity when clustering within HLA-allele-positive subsets. Co-occurrence clustering excluded repertoires with fewer than 30,000 or more than 120,000 public chains, plus five with anomalous nucleotide sharing. In TCRdb, the immuneACCESS table is reduced to in-frame sequences with V and J assigned. These tables do not hold every clone; where another copy was compared, an unresolved V gene accounts for under half, and the others remain unexplained. V and J calls and clone size are copied from that table; D and trimming were computed from the DNA. In all, the sample holds about 65,000 clones, and roughly 78% of those were seen once. The ten largest clonotypes hold roughly 4% of the sample.

General findings and caveats noted by the study authors: Cytomegalovirus status was reported to be diagnosed by the classifier with high specificity and sensitivity in both the original and validation cohorts. While some public TCRs were present in many individuals, most TCR sequences turned up only very rarely across donors. In vitro tests confirmed that a few of the cytomegalovirus-associated TCR beta chains recognize cytomegalovirus antigens. When HLA alleles, especially DR and DQ, strongly co-occurred, TCR associations were difficult to assign to individual alleles. A further reported finding was that TCR beta sequences accurately predicted the HLA-A and HLA-B alleles for most subjects in the first cohort. Because HLA typing was missing for some donors at each locus, association tests included only the typed subset. Only TCR beta chains were sequenced in this cohort, and the absence of alpha or paired-chain data limited detectable features. A later analysis found that TCR association rates varied across HLA loci, with DRB1 alleles showing the most associated TCRs and HLA-C alleles the fewest. According to a later analysis, most CMV-associated TCR beta chains appeared to be HLA-restricted, and the HLA associations seemed to be driven largely by CMV exposure. It was suggested by the authors that the approach could potentially be generalized to other disease states and immunological phenotypes. A later analysis associated 15,000 or so TCR beta sequences with specific HLA alleles at a false discovery rate of 0.05. A total of about 180 TCR beta chains were listed by the study as associated with cytomegalovirus. According to a later genetic analysis, donors in an Asian-associated ancestry cluster had fewer N-insertions in productive TCRs than the approximately 700-donor mean. The sequencing pipeline was judged likely to have produced a cluster of highly shared sequence variants as a technical artifact. Linkage disequilibrium might explain the correlated functional status among segregating V segments, but an unknown experimental factor could not be ruled out. In a later analysis, HLA-associated TCR beta chains were found to be more clonally expanded and to have lower generation probabilities than equally common non-associated chains. Sequencing depth was assumed to be roughly uniform across donors in the presence/absence analyses, though that assumption may not hold. Several of the top co-occurrence clusters appeared to be linked to parvovirus B19, influenza, CMV and Epstein-Barr virus, according to a later analysis. Because counts were too low, roughly 18 rarely observed V segments, including chromosome 9 orphons, were left out of the earlier analysis of several hundred of the donors. Because the 87-base-pair reads could not distinguish some IMGT-functional V segments, including TRBV6-2 and TRBV6-3, those segments were excluded. An earlier analysis of approximately 500 of the donors showed that most TCR beta V segments appeared in productive rearrangements either about 90% or about 30% of the time, which broadly matched IMGT annotations. Immune exposure information for the cohort was limited to CMV serostatus. In a later genetic analysis, a missense DCLRE1C variant was associated with V-gene and J-gene trimming of TCR beta chains, and the association was replicated in an independent cohort.

A note on this clone: Its antigen is currently not known. Base qualities are not at hand, and no much larger clone is one base apart.

The sequence was collected from a woman aged 30 to 39 in good health and CMV-seronegative. The chain is assembled from TRBV30 and TRBJ2-1; 8 nucleotides in the junction match TRBD2. The sequenced material came from PBMCs. The CDR3 here reads CAWSEFREGRGEQFF. The DNA sequence reads TGTGCCTGGAGTGAGTTCCGGGAGGGCCGGGGTGAGCAGTTCTTC.